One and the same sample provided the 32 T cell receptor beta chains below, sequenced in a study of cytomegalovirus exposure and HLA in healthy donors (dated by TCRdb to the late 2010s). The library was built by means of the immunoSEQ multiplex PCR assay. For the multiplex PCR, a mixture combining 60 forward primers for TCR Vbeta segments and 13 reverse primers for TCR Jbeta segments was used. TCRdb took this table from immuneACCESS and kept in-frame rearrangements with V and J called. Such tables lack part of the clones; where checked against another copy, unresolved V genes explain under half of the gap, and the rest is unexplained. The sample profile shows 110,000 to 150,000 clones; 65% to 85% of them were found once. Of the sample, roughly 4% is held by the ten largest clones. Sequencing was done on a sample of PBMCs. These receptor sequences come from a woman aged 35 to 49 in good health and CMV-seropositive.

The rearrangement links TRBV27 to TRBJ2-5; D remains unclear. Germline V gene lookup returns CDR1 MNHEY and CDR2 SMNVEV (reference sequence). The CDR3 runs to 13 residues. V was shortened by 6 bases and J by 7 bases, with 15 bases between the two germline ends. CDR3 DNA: TGTGCCAGCAGCCTAGATAAGATGGCGACCCAGTACTTC. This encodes CASSLDKMATQYF.

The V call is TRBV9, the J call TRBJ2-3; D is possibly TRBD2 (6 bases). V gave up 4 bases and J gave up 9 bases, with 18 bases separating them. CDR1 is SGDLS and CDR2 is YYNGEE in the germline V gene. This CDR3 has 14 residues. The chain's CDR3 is CASSSRDWQVTQYF. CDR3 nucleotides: TGTGCCAGCAGCTCCCGGGACTGGCAGGTAACGCAGTATTTT.

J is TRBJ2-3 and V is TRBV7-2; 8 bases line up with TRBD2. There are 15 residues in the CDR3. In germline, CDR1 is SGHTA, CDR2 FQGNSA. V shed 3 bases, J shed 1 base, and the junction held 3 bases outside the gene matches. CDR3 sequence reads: CASSLAAGGTDTQYF. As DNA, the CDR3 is TGTGCCAGCAGCTTGGCAGCGGGGGGCACAGATACGCAGTATTTT.

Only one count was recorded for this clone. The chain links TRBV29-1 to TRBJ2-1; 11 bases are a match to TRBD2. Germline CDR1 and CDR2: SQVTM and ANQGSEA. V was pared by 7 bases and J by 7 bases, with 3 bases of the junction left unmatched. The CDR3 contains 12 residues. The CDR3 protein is CSAGTSGNEQFF. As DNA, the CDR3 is TGCAGCGCCGGGACTAGCGGAAATGAGCAGTTCTTC.

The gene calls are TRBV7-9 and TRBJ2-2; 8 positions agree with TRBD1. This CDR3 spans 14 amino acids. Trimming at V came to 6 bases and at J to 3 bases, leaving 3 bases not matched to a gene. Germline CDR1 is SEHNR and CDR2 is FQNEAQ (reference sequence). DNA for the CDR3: TGTGCCAGCAGTCAGGGGGCGGACACCGGGGAGCTGTTTTTT. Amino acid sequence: CASSQGADTGELFF.

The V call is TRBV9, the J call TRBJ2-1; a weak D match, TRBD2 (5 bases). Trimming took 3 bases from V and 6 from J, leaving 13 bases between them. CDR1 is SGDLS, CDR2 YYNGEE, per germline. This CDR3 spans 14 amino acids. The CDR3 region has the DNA TGTGCCAGCAGCGCCTCAGTGGCGGGCAATGAGCAGTTCTTC. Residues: CASSASVAGNEQFF.

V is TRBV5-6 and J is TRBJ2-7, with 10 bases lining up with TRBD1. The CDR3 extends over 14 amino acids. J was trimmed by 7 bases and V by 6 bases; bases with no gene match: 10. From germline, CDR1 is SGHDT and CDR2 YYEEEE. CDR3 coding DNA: TGTGCCAGCACTAGAAGGGACAGGGGCCGGGAGCAGTACTTC. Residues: CASTRRDRGREQYF.

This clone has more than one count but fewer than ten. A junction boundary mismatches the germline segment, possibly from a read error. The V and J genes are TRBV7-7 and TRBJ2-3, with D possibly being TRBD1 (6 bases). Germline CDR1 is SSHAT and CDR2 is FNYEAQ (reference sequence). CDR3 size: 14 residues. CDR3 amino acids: CASSLLGATDTQYF. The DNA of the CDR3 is TGTGCTAGCAGCTTATTGGGGGCCACAGATACGCAGTATTTT.

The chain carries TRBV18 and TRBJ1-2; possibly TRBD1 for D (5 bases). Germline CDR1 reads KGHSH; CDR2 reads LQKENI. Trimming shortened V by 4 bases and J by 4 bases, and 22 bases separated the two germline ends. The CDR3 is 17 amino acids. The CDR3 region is CASSHTTGRGRVYGYTF. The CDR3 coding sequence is TGTGCCAGCTCACATACAACTGGACGGGGGAGGGTCTATGGCTACACCTTC.

The CDR3 coding sequence is TGTGCCAGCAGCTCTGTGGGAGGGACAGGGGAAGGCTATGGCTACACCTTC. It yields the protein CASSSVGGTGEGYGYTF. The chain couples TRBV5-4 to TRBJ1-2; 10 bases are a match to TRBD1. Germline V gives CDR1 SGHNT, CDR2 YYREEE (reference sequence). There are 17 residues in the CDR3. Unmatched junction bases numbered 12, after V lost 3 bases and J lost 4 bases. The variable domain in full, with the rest retrieved from reference TRBV5-4 and TRBJ1-2, is ETGVTQSPTHLIKTRGQQVTLRCSSQSGHNTVSWYQQALGQGPQFIFQYYREEENGRGNFPPRFSGLQFPNYSSELNVNALELDDSALYLCASSSVGGTGEGYGYTFGSGTRLTVV.

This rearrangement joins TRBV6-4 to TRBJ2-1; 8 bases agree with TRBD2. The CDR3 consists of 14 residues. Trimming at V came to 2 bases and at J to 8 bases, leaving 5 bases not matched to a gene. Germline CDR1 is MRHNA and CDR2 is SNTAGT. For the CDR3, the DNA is TGTGCCAGCAGTGACAGGGGACTAGGGTATGAGCAGTTCTTC. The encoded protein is CASSDRGLGYEQFF.

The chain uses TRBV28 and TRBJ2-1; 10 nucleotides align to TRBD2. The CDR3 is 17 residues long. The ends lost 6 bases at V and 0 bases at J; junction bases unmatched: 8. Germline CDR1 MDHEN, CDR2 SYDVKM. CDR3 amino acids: CASRRLAGESSYNEQFF. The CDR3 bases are TGTGCCAGCAGGCGCCTAGCGGGAGAAAGCTCCTACAATGAGCAGTTCTTC.

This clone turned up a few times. As DNA, the CDR3 is TGTGCCAGTCGGTTACCGAACACCGGGGAGCTGTTTTTT. Protein sequence: CASRLPNTGELFF. The chain employs TRBV19 and TRBJ2-2; D is ambiguous. The germline gives CDR1 LNHDA, CDR2 SQIVND (reference sequence). V gave up 8 bases and J gave up 0 bases, with 7 bases separating them. This CDR3 is built from 13 residues.

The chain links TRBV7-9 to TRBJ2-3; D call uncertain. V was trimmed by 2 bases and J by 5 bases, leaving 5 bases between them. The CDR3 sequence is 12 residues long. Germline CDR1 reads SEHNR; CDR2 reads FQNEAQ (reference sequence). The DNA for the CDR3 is TGTGCCAGCAGCTTAAACAGAGATACGCAGTATTTT. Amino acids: CASSLNRDTQYF.

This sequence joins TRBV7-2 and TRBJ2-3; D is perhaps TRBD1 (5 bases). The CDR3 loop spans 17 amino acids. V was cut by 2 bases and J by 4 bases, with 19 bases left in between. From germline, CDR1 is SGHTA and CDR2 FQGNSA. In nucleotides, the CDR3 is TGTGCCAGCAGCTTATTGGGGCGCGGCAGGGAATCAGATACGCAGTATTTT. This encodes CASSLLGRGRESDTQYF.

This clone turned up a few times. The CDR3 sequence: CASTTSGGGSSYNEQFF. The DNA of the CDR3 is TGTGCCAGCACGACTAGCGGGGGGGGAAGCTCCTACAATGAGCAGTTCTTC. J is TRBJ2-1 and V is TRBV7-6, with TRBD2 matching 14 bases. The germline CDR1 and CDR2 sequences are SGHVS and FNYEAQ. CDR3 length: 17 amino acids. The ends lost 7 bases at V and 0 bases at J; junction bases unmatched: 5.

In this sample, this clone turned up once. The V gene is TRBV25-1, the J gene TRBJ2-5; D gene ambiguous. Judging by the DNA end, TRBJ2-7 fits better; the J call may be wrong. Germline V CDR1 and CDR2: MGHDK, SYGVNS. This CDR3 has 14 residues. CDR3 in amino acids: CASSAAGMRYEQYF. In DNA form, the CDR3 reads TGTGCCAGCAGCGCAGCCGGTATGCGGTACGAGCAGTACTTC.

The chain's CDR3 is CASSPIGGTEAFF. The CDR3, as DNA: TGTGCCAGCAGCCCAATAGGGGGCACTGAAGCTTTCTTT. The chain is built from TRBV5-4 and TRBJ1-1; tentatively, D is TRBD1 (6 bases). This CDR3 region has 13 residues. The V and J ends lost 4 bases and 4 bases respectively, with 11 bases between them. CDR1 SGHNT and CDR2 YYREEE come from the germline V gene (reference sequence).

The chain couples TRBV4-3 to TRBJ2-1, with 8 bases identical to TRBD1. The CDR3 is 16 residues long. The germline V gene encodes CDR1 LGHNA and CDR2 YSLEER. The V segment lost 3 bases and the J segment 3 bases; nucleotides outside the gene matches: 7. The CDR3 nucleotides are TGCGCCAGCAGCCACCGGACAGGGAGCGGCTACAATGAGCAGTTCTTC. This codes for CASSHRTGSGYNEQFF.

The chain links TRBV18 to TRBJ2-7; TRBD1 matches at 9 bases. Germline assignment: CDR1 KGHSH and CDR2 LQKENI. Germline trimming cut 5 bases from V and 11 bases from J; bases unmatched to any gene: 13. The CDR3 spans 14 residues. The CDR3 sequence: CASSIRQGDPNKYF. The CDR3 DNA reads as TGTGCCAGCTCAATCCGACAGGGGGACCCTAATAAGTACTTC.

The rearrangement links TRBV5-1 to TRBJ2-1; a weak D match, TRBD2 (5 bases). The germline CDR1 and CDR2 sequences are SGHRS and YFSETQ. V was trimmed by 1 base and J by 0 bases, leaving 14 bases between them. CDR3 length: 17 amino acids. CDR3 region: CASSLTAFRDSYNEQFF. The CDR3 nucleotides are TGCGCCAGCAGCTTGACAGCGTTTCGGGACTCCTACAATGAGCAGTTCTTC.

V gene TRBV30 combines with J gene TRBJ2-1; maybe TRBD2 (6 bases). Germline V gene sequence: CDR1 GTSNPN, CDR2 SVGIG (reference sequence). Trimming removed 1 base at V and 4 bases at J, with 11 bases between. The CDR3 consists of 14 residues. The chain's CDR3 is CAWSAAGLYNEQFF. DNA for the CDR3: TGTGCCTGGAGTGCGGCGGGACTTTACAATGAGCAGTTCTTC.

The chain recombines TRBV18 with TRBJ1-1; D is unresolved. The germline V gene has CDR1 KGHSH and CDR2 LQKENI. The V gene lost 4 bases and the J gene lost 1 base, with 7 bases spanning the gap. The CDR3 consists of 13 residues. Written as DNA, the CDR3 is TGTGCCAGCTCACAACAGCCGAACACTGAAGCTTTCTTT. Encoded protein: CASSQQPNTEAFF.

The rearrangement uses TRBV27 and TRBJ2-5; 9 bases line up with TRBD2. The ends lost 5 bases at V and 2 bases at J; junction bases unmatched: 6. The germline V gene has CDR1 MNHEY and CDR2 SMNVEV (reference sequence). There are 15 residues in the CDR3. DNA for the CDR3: TGTGCCAGCAGTACGCCGACTAGCGGACAAGAGACCCAGTACTTC. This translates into CASSTPTSGQETQYF.

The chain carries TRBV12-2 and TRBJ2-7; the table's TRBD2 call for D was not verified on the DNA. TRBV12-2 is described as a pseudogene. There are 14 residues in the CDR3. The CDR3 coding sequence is TGTGCAAGTCGCTTAACCACTAGCTCCTACGAGCAGTACTTC. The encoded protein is CASRLTTSSYEQYF.

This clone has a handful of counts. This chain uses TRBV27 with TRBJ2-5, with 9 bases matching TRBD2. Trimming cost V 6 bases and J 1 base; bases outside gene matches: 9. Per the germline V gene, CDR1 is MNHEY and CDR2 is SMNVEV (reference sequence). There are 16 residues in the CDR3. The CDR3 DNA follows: TGTGCCAGCAGCAGAGGGGCTAGCGGGGCCCAAGAGACCCAGTACTTC. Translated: CASSRGASGAQETQYF.

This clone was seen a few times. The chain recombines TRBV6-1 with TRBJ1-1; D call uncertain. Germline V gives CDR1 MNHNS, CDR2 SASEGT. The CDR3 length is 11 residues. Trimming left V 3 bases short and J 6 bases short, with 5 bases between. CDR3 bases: TGTGCCAGCAGTGATCGTGCTGAAGCTTTCTTT. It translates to CASSDRAEAFF.

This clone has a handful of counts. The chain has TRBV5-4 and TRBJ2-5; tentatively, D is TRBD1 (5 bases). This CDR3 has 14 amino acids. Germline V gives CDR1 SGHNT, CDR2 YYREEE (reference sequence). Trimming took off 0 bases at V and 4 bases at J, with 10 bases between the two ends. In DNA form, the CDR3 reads TGTGCCAGCAGCTTGGCCATAAGGGGAGAGACCCAGTACTTC. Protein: CASSLAIRGETQYF.

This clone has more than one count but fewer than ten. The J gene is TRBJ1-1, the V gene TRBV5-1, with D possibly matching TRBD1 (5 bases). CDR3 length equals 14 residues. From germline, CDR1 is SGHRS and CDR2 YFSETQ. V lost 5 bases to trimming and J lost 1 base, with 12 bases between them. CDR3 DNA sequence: TGCGCCAGCAGGGGGATGGGGGGGAACACTGAAGCTTTCTTT. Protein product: CASRGMGGNTEAFF.

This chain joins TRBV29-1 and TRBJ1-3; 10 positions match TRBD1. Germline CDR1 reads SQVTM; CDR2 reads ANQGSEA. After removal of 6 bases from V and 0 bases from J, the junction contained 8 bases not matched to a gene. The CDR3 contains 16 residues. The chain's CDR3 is CSVAPGQGRSGNTIYF. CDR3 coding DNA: TGCAGCGTCGCACCGGGACAGGGGCGCTCTGGAAACACCATATATTTT.

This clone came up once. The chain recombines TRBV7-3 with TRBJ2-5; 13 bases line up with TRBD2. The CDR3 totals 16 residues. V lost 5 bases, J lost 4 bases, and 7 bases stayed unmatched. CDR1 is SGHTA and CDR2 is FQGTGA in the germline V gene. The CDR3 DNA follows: TGTGCCAGCAGCCATGGACTAGCGGGAGCTTCAGAGACCCAGTACTTC. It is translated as CASSHGLAGASETQYF. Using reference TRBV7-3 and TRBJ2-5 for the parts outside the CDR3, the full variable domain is GAGVSQTPSNKVTEKGKYVELRCDPISGHTALYWYRQSLGQGPEFLIYFQGTGAADDSGLPNDRFFAVRPEGSVSTLKIQRTERGDSAVYLCASSHGLAGASETQYFGPGTRLLVL.

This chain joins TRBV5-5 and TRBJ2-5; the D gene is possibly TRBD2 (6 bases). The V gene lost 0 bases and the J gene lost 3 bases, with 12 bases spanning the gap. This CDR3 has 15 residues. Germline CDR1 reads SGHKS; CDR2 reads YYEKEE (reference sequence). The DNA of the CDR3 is TGTGCCAGCAGCTTGGTGTGGGGCGGGGAAGAGACCCAGTACTTC. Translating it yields CASSLVWGGEETQYF.